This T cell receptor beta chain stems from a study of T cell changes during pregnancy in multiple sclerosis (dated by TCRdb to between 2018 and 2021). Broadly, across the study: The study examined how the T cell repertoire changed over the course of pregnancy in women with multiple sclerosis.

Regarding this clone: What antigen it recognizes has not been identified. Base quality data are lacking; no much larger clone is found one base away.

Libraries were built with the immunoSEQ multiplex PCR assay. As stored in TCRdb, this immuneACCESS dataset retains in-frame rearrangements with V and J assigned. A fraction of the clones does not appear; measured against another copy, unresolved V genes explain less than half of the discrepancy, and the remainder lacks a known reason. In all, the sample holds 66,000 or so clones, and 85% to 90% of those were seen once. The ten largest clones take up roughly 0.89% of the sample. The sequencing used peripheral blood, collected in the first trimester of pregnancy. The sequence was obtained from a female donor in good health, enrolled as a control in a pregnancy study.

The sequenced DNA is TGTGCCAGCGGCCGGGCAGGGGGCACTGAAGCTTTCTTT. Its protein reads: CASGRAGGTEAFF. The chain joins TRBV9 to TRBJ1-1; the central 7 bases match TRBD1. There are 13 amino acids in the CDR3, from cysteine to phenylalanine inclusive. The CDR3 DNA has 39 bases and is translated from base 1. Via the germline V gene, CDR1 is SGDLS and CDR2 YYNGEE. V and J are trimmed by 7 bases and 4 bases, and the gene matches miss 7 bases of the junction.